The 14 T cell receptor beta chains given below trace back to one sample, sequenced in a study of monozygotic twins with inflammatory bowel disease. TCRdb reanalyzed the 5' RACE reads and collapses them to one entry per CDR3 protein, without DNA. The sample table includes approximately 400,000 distinct CDR3 sequences. Specimen: blood. The receptors come from a human donor with ulcerative colitis or Crohn's disease, or a healthy co-twin of an affected twin (not recorded which).

V gene TRBV9 combines with J gene TRBJ2-2; the TCRdb call, TRBD2, lacks DNA for checking. CDR3 length: 18 amino acids. Germline-derived CDR1 and CDR2 are SGDLS and YYNGEE. CDR3 in amino acids: CASSATGVGSPQVRELFF. Using reference TRBV9 and TRBJ2-2 for the parts outside the CDR3, the full variable domain is DSGVTQTPKHLITATGQRVTLRCSPRSGDLSVYWYQQSLDQGLQFLIQYYNGEERAKGNILERFSAQQFPDLHSELNLSSLELGDSALYFCASSATGVGSPQVRELFFGEGSRLTVL.

V usage is TRBV12-3 or TRBV12-4 and J usage is TRBJ1-2; checking the TCRdb D call of TRBD1 is not possible without DNA. The CDR3 contains 13 residues. The CDR3 is CASRTGGDSGYTF.

The chain links TRBV6-5 to TRBJ1-1; TCRdb gives TRBD1 as the D gene, but with no DNA this cannot be confirmed. This CDR3 has 16 residues. Germline-derived CDR1 and CDR2 are MNHEY and SVGAGI. CDR3 residues: CASSYSADRVRTEAFF.

The chain joins TRBV20-1 to TRBJ2-3; TCRdb's assignment of TRBD1 cannot be checked, as there is no DNA. The length of the CDR3 is 15 residues. Germline V CDR1 and CDR2: DFQATT, SNEGSKA (reference sequence). Here the CDR3 reads CSARALGAAGDTQYF.

The chain uses TRBV27 and TRBJ2-6. Germline CDR1 is MNHEY and CDR2 is SMNVEV (reference sequence). This CDR3 spans 13 amino acids. The CDR3 reads CASAYSGANVLTF.

The rearrangement links TRBV9 to TRBJ2-3. The CDR3 is made up of 15 amino acids. CDR1 SGDLS and CDR2 YYNGEE come from the germline V gene. CDR3 loop: CASSVGGASTDTQYF. Drawing the rest from reference TRBV9 and TRBJ2-3, the complete variable domain is DSGVTQTPKHLITATGQRVTLRCSPRSGDLSVYWYQQSLDQGLQFLIQYYNGEERAKGNILERFSAQQFPDLHSELNLSSLELGDSALYFCASSVGGASTDTQYFGPGTRLTVL.

The chain combines TRBV5-1 with TRBJ1-4; no DNA is available, so the TRBD1 call from TCRdb remains unchecked. Germline V gives CDR1 SGHRS, CDR2 YFSETQ. The CDR3 runs 17 residues. The chain's CDR3 is CASSSTGGMGTNEKLFF.

The chain combines TRBV9 with TRBJ2-3; the D gene TCRdb calls, TRBD1, cannot be checked with no DNA. CDR3 size: 14 residues. CDR1 is SGDLS, CDR2 YYNGEE, per germline. The CDR3 loop is CASSEGGPSDTQYF. Full variable domain (remainder filled in from reference TRBV9 and TRBJ2-3): DSGVTQTPKHLITATGQRVTLRCSPRSGDLSVYWYQQSLDQGLQFLIQYYNGEERAKGNILERFSAQQFPDLHSELNLSSLELGDSALYFCASSEGGPSDTQYFGPGTRLTVL.

V gene TRBV13 combines with J gene TRBJ2-6; lacking DNA, the TRBD2 call made by TCRdb goes unchecked. CDR1 is PRHDT and CDR2 is FYEKMQ in the germline V gene (reference sequence). The length of the CDR3 is 20 residues. CDR3 residues: CASSLFRTSGVSSGANVLTF.

The chain recombines TRBV3-1 with TRBJ2-1. There are 14 residues in the CDR3. Germline V gene sequence: CDR1 LGHDT, CDR2 YNNKEL (reference sequence). The CDR3 here is CASSAIITDNEQFF.

The chain is built from TRBV5-1 and TRBJ2-3; TCRdb's assignment of TRBD1 cannot be checked, as there is no DNA. The CDR3 runs 15 residues. Germline lookup yields CDR1 SGHRS and CDR2 YFSETQ. The CDR3: CASSPTPIVTDTQYF.

CDR3 region: CASSLLQGMSSPLHF. This chain links TRBV7-2 with TRBJ1-6; the D gene TCRdb calls, TRBD1, cannot be checked with no DNA. The CDR3 spans 15 residues. The germline V gene encodes CDR1 SGHTA and CDR2 FQGNSA.

The rearrangement uses TRBV21-1 and TRBJ2-2. TRBV21-1 is recorded as a pseudogene. The CDR3 spans 17 residues. The CDR3 reads CASSPKPRLRDTGELFF.

This rearrangement joins TRBV6-5 to TRBJ1-2; TCRdb's assignment of TRBD1 cannot be checked, as there is no DNA. CDR3 size: 14 residues. The germline gives CDR1 MNHEY, CDR2 SVGAGI. The CDR3 protein is CASSYAGADYGYTF.